The T cell receptor (beta chain) described here comes from a study of T cell repertoires in cytomegalovirus infection. Study-level information: Both CMV infection and a matching HLA type were indicated by public TCR beta signatures.

The V and J ends lost 5 bases and 1 base respectively, with 12 bases between them. Looked up from germline, CDR1 is SEHNR and CDR2 is FQNEAQ (reference sequence). CDR3 length: 15 amino acids. Points on this clonotype: Its antigen is currently unknown.

Study results and limitations: Dominating the ex vivo response were HLA-C-restricted CMV-specific TCR beta clonotypes.

TCRdb recomputed calls from the reads with MiXCR, one row per CDR3 protein. Among about 740,000 distinct CDR3 sequences listed, 35% to 45% were seen once. This receptor was taken from a human donor in good health (CMV status not recorded). Some clones in this sample may be carry-over from other donors' samples. J is TRBJ1-3 and V is TRBV7-9; D is possibly TRBD1 (6 bases). The sequenced sample consisted of PBMCs. The CDR3 reads CASSAQQGSGNTIYF. The CDR3, as DNA: TGTGCCAGCAGCGCCCAACAGGGTTCTGGAAACACCATATATTTT.